This TCR beta chain was obtained from a study of T cell repertoires in cytomegalovirus infection. This clonotype appeared many times. Antigen: not known. Whole-study results and caveats: Identification of carriers of CMV plus the relevant HLA was achieved through cumulative public TCR beta family frequency.

One entry per CDR3 protein results from TCRdb running MiXCR on the reads. Among around 140,000 distinct CDR3 sequences listed, roughly 6.5% were seen once. The clonotype was recovered from a human donor in good health (CMV status not recorded). Some clones in this sample may be carry-over from other donors' samples. The sample was PBMCs.

CDR3 sequence (DNA): TGTGCCAGCAGCTTATGGCGGGGAGCCTCCTACAATGAGCAGTTCTTC. Translating gives CASSLWRGASYNEQFF. The chain combines TRBV7-8 with TRBJ2-1, with D tentatively TRBD2 (6 bases). With 2 bases removed from V and 0 bases from J, the gap between germline ends came to 11 bases. The CDR3 is 16 residues long. CDR1 is SGHVS, CDR2 FQNEAQ, per germline.